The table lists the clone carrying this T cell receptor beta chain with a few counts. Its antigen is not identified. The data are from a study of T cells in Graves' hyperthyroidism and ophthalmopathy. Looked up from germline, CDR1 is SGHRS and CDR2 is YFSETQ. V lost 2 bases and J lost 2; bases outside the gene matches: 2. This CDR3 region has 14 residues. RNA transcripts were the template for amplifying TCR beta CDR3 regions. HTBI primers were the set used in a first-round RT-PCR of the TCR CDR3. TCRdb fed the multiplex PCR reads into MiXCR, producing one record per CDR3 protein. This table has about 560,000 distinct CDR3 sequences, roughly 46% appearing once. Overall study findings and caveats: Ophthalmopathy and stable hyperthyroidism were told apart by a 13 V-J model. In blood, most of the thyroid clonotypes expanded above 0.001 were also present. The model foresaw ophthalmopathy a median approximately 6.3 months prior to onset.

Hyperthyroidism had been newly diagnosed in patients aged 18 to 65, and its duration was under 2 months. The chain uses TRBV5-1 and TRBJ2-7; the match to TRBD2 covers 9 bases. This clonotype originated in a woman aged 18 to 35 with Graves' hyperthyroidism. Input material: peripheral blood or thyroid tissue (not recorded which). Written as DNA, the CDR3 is TGCGCCAGCAGCTTTGCGGGAGGGCCCTACGAGCAGTACTTC. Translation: CASSFAGGPYEQYF.